There are many counts of the clone carrying this T cell receptor (beta chain). The ends were cut back, 5 bases at V and 6 bases at J, with 16 bases in the middle. The CDR3 is 14 amino acids. Germline lookup yields CDR1 SEHNR and CDR2 FQNEAQ (reference sequence). This entry belongs to a study of CD8+CD57+ T cells in acquired aplastic anemia. Study-wide background: Sorted CD4+ and CD8+ cells yielded DNA averaging around 3.2 ug.

Genomic DNA templated the TCR beta VDJ and CDR3 profiling. TCRdb reprocessed the reads with MiXCR, giving one entry per CDR3 protein. This sample has about 200,000 distinct CDR3 sequences; roughly 35% occur once, and the top ten carry more than 0.95%. This TCR derives from a human donor in good health, serving as a control. This chain connects TRBV7-9 to TRBJ1-1, with D perhaps TRBD1 (6 bases). The sequenced sample was sorted CD4+, CD8+, or CD8+CD57+ T cells (not recorded which) from PBMCs. CDR3 bases: TGTGCCAGCAGCCTGACAGGCACCTTTTCTGAAGCTTTCTTT. It translates to CASSLTGTFSEAFF.